The rows below give T cell receptor beta chains drawn from one sample of a study of blood T cell repertoires in COVID-19. Profiled with immunoSEQ multiplex PCR; TCRdb holds only in-frame clones, not every one. The profile covers under 350,000 clones, with approximately 86% appearing a single time and roughly 4.2% taken by the ten largest. The sequencing input was PBMCs or T cells enriched from blood (not recorded which). These receptors all stem from a middle-aged woman with acute COVID-19. Both conserved end residues are part of each CDR3. Each record gives: D gene, V gene, J gene, clone size, CDR3 protein, CDR3 DNA. A D gene is named only where the DNA matches it firmly. Clone size appears in some rows only: once, few, many, or a class for an expanded clone.

NA,TRBV5-1,TRBJ2-2,NA,CASSLELNTGELFF,TGCGCCAGCAGCTTGGAACTAAACACCGGGGAGCTGTTTTTT
NA,TRBV14,TRBJ1-1,once,CASSQVAGAIKWNTEAFF,TGTGCCAGCAGCCAAGTTGCGGGGGCGATAAAGTGGAACACTGAAGCTTTCTTT
NA,TRBV28,TRBJ1-1,NA,CASSPPDRKAFF,TGTGCCAGCAGTCCCCCCGACAGAAAGGCTTTCTTT
TRBD2,TRBV6-5,TRBJ2-1,once,CASSPGLARGDEQFF,TGTGCCAGCAGTCCCGGACTAGCGCGCGGGGATGAGCAGTTCTTC
NA,TRBV21-1,TRBJ2-2,NA,CASSKALIGLAGTTGELFF,TGTGCCAGCAGCAAAGCGCTAATCGGACTAGCGGGGACCACCGGGGAGCTGTTTTTT
NA,TRBV29-1,TRBJ2-7,few,CSVAESSYEQYF,TGCAGCGTTGCGGAGAGCTCCTACGAGCAGTACTTC
TRBD1,TRBV7-2,TRBJ2-2,NA,CASSLPGQGAYHTGELFF,TGTGCCAGCAGCTTACCGGGACAGGGGGCTTATCACACCGGGGAGCTGTTTTTT
TRBD1,TRBV6-5,TRBJ1-2,NA,CASTQGFNGYTF,TGTGCCAGCACACAGGGGTTTAATGGCTACACCTTC
TRBD1,TRBV4-2,TRBJ1-5,once,CASSQATGTGTQPQHF,TGTGCCAGCAGCCAAGCCACCGGGACAGGGACCCAGCCCCAGCATTTT
TRBD2,TRBV6-5,TRBJ2-7,NA,CASTPSGDAYEQYF,TGTGCCAGCACCCCTAGCGGGGACGCCTACGAGCAGTACTTC
NA,TRBV7-9,TRBJ1-2,NA,CASSPIAGRASGYTF,TGTGCCAGCAGCCCTATAGCGGGGAGGGCTAGCGGCTACACCTTC